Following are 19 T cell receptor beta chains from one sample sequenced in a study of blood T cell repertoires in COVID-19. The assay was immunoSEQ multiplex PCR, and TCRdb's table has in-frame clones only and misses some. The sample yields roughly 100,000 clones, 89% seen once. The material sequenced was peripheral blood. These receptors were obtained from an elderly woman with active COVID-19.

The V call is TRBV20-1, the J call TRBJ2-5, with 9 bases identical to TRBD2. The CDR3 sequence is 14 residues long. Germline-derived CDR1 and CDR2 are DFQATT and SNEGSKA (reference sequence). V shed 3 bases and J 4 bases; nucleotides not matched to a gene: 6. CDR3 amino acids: CSASSSGSGETQYF. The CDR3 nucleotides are TGCAGTGCTAGTAGTAGCGGGAGTGGAGAGACCCAGTACTTC.

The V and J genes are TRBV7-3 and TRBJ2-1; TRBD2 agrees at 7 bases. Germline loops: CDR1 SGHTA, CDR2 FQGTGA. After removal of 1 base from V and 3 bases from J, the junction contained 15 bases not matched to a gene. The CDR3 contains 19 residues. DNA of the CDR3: TGTGCCAGCAGCTTAAGCTCGGCGGGAGACGGAAAAGGCTACAATGAGCAGTTCTTC. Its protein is CASSLSSAGDGKGYNEQFF.

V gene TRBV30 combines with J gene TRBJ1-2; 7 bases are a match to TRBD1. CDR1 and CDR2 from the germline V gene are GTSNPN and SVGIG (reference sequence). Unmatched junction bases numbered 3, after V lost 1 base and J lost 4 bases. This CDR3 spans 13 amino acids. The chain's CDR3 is CAWSGRTGYGYTF. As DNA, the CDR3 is TGTGCCTGGAGTGGGAGGACAGGCTATGGCTACACCTTC.

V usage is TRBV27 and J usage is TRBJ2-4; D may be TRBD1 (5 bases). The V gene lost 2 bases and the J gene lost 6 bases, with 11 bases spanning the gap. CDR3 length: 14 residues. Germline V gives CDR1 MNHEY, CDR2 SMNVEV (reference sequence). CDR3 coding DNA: TGTGCCAGCAGTTTAAGGAAGGGGCTAAACATTCAGTACTTC. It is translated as CASSLRKGLNIQYF.

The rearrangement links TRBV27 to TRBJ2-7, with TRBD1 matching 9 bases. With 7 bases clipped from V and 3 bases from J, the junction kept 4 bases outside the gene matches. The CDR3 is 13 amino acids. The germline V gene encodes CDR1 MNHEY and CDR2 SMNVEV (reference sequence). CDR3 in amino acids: CASTSDRGYEQYF. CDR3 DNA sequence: TGTGCCAGCACCTCGGACAGGGGCTACGAGCAGTACTTC.

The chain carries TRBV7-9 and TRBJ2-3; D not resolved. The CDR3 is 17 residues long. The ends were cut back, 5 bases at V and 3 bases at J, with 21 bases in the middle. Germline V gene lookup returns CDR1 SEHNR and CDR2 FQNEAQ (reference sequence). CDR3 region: CASSPPGQTPGTDTQYF. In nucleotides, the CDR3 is TGTGCCAGCAGCCCGCCCGGTCAGACCCCCGGGACAGATACGCAGTATTTT.

The CDR3 loop is CASSPLRVSGNTIYF. The CDR3 nucleotides read TGTGCCAGCAGCCCTCTTCGGGTTTCTGGAAACACCATATATTTT. The chain has TRBV21-1 and TRBJ1-3. TRBV21-1 is a pseudogene segment. The CDR3 sequence is 15 residues long.

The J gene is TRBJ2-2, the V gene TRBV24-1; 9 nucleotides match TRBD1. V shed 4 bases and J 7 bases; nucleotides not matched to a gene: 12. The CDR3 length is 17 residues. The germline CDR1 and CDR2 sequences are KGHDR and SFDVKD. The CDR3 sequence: CATSDRAGQGYSGELFF. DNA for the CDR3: TGTGCCACCAGTGACCGCGCGGGACAGGGTTACAGCGGGGAGCTGTTTTTT.

This CDR3 reads CASSFRAAGALGTDTQYF. The CDR3 nucleotides are TGTGCCAGCAGTTTTCGGGCGGCGGGAGCTCTCGGGACAGATACGCAGTATTTT. The V call is TRBV28, the J call TRBJ2-3; the match to TRBD2 covers 7 bases. CDR1 is MDHEN and CDR2 is SYDVKM in the germline V gene. The CDR3 is 18 residues long. The trim removed 3 bases at V and 3 bases at J, leaving 15 bases unmatched.

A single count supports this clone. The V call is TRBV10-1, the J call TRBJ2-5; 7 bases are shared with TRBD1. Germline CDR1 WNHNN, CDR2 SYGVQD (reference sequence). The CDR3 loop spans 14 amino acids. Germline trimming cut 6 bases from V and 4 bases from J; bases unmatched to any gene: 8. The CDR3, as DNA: TGCGCCAGCAGCAATTCGACAGGGTCAGAGACCCAGTACTTC. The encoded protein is CASSNSTGSETQYF.

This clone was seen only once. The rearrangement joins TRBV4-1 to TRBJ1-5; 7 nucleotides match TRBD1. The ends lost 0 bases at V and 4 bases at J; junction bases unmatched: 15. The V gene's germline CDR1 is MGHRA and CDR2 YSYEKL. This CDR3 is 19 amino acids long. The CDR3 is CASSQDATGTFGGNQPQHF. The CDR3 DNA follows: TGCGCCAGCAGCCAAGATGCGACAGGGACATTTGGGGGAAATCAGCCCCAGCATTTT.

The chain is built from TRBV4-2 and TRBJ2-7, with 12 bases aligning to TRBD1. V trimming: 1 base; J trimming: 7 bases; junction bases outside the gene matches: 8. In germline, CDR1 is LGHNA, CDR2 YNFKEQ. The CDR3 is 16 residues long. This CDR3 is CASSQVTGQGAREQYF. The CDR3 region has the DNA TGTGCCAGCAGCCAAGTTACGGGACAGGGGGCACGGGAGCAGTACTTC.

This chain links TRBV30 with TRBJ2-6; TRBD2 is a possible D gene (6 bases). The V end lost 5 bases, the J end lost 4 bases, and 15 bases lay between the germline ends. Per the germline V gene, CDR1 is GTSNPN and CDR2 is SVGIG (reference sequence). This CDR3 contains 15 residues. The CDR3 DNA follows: TGTGCCTGGTCCCGACGGGGGTCCGGGGCCAACGTCCTGACTTTC. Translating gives CAWSRRGSGANVLTF.

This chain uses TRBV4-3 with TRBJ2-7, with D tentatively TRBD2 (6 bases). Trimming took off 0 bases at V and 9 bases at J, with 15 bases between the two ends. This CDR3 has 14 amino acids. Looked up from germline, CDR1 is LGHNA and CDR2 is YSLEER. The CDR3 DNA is TGCGCCAGCAGCCAAGACGGCGCGGGACTCGGGCAGTACTTC. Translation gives CASSQDGAGLGQYF.

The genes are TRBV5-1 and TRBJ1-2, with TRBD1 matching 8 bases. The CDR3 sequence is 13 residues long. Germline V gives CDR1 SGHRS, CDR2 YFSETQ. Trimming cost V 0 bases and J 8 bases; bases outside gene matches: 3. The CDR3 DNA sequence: TGCGCCAGCAGCTTGGAACAGGGGGACGGCTACACCTTC. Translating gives CASSLEQGDGYTF. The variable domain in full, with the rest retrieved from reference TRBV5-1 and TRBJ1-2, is KAGVTQTPRYLIKTRGQQVTLSCSPISGHRSVSWYQQTPGQGLQFLFEYFSETQRNKGNFPGRFSGRQFSNSRSEMNVSTLELGDSALYLCASSLEQGDGYTFGSGTRLTVV.

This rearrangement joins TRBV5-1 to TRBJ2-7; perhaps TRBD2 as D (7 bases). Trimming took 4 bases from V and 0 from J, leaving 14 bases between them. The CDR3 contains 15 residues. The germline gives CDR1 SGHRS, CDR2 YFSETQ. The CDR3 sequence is CASSLGGASSYEQYF. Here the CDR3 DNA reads TGCGCCAGCAGCCTAGGGGGGGCAAGCTCCTACGAGCAGTACTTC.

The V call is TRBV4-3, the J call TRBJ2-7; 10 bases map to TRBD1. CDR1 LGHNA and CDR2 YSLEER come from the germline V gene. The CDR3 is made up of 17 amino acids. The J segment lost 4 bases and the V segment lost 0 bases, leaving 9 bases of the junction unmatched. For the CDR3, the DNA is TGCGCCAGCAGCCAAGAAGGTCAGGGACAGGGGACTTACGAGCAGTACTTC. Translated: CASSQEGQGQGTYEQYF.

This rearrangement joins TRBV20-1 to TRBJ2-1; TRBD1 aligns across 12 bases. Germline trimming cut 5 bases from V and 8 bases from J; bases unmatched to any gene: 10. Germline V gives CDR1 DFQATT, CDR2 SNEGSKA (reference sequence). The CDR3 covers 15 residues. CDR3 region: CSACAGTGGIDEQFF. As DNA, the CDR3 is TGCAGTGCTTGTGCCGGGACAGGGGGCATCGATGAGCAGTTCTTC.

The DNA for the CDR3 is TGTGCCAGCAGCTCAAGACTAGCGGGTTACGAGCAGTACTTC. Protein product: CASSSRLAGYEQYF. V is TRBV11-1 and J is TRBJ2-7; 10 bases map to TRBD2. The CDR3 is made up of 14 amino acids. The germline V gene has CDR1 SGHAT and CDR2 FQDESV (reference sequence). V dropped 4 bases and J dropped 4; count of bases not matched to a gene: 4.